This TCR beta chain appears in the sequencing data of a study of vaccination effects on CD4 cells after COVID-19. Overall study context: Using viral peptide pools, the ViraFEST assay grew out antigen-specific CD4+ T cells prior to sequencing.

The CDR3 totals 17 residues. V dropped 3 bases and J dropped 5; count of bases not matched to a gene: 11. CDR1 is SGHTA, CDR2 FQGNSA, per germline. Worth noting for this clone: Its antigen is undetermined.

The protocol was immunoSEQ multiplex PCR, while the TCRdb copy is restricted to in-frame clones and leaves out a portion. Here the sample spans 70,000 or so clones, over 65% being singletons. Isolation of CD4+ T cells took place after less than 12 days of culture. Every participant took two doses of the BNT162b2 or mRNA-1273 vaccine. Cultures had half their medium replaced with IL-2 medium on days 3 and 7. This receptor was identified in a human donor who received a COVID-19 vaccine. The sequencing here drew on CD4+ T cells from PBMCs cultured without peptide, taken after COVID-19 vaccination. The chain employs TRBV7-2 and TRBJ2-2; TRBD2 agrees at 8 bases. CDR3 coding DNA: TGTGCCAGCAGCTTGAGGGTTCTAGCGGGTCGGACCGGGGAGCTGTTTTTT. This codes for CASSLRVLAGRTGELFF.